This T cell receptor beta chain originates from a study of CD8+CD57+ T cells in acquired aplastic anemia. The overall study: Mean DNA quantity obtained from sorted CD4+ and CD8+ cells was about 3.5 ug.

Concerning this clonotype: A junction boundary mismatches the germline segment, possibly from a read error.

Patients chosen for sequencing had shown CD8+CD57+ cell expansion by flow cytometry. There are 16 residues in the CDR3. Germline loops: CDR1 SGHTA, CDR2 FQGNSA. The TCR beta profiling, which covered VDJ combination and CDR3 sequence, was carried out using genomic DNA as the template. MiXCR was run by TCRdb on the reads, yielding one entry per CDR3 protein. The sample lists roughly 280,000 distinct CDR3 sequences; 56% were seen once. The chain carries TRBV7-2 and TRBJ2-4; D is unclear. The TCR sequence derives from a human donor with aplastic anemia. Source material: sorted CD4+, CD8+, or CD8+CD57+ T cells (not recorded which) from PBMCs. The CDR3 loop is CASSLMDRQAKNIQYF. CDR3 DNA: TGCGCCAGCAGCCTTATGGACCGGCAGGCCAAAAACATTCAGTACTTC.